This TCR beta chain was sequenced in a study of blood T cell repertoires in COVID-19. The sample holds many counts of this clone. Trimming removed 0 bases from V and 3 bases from J, with 12 bases in between. This CDR3 region has 15 residues. The germline CDR1 and CDR2 sequences are MGHRA and YSYEKL. Produced via immunoSEQ multiplex PCR; TCRdb's table is partial and in-frame only. Of roughly 130,000 clones in the sample, about 83% were seen once. This clonotype originated in a middle-aged man with active or convalescent COVID-19. The rearrangement joins TRBV4-1 to TRBJ2-7; a weak D match, TRBD1 (6 bases). Sequencing was done on a sample of peripheral blood. The CDR3 spells CASSQDHWTDYEQYF. Here the CDR3 DNA reads TGCGCCAGCAGCCAAGATCATTGGACAGACTACGAGCAGTACTTC.